This is a list of T cell receptor beta chains from one sample in a study of T cell responses to AZD1222 COVID-19 vaccine. Libraries were prepared by immunoSEQ multiplex PCR; TCRdb keeps only in-frame clonotypes and omits some of them. The data show tens of thousands of clones, approximately 90% seen once. The sequencing here drew on peripheral blood, taken 28 days after the second AZD1222 dose. The receptors were gathered from an adult who received the AZD1222 COVID-19 vaccine. Each CDR3 is given with its conserved first and last residue. D genes are given only for firm matches. A row's size may be missing; if present it is once, few, many or a size class.

>TRBJ1-1|TRBV7-3|NA|NA
CASSLAGWGTEAFF
TGTGCCAGCAGCTTAGCAGGGTGGGGCACTGAAGCTTTCTTT
>TRBJ1-2|TRBV2|NA|NA
CAVRVGRGYGYTF
TGTGCCGTGCGTGTAGGGCGGGGCTATGGCTACACCTTC
>TRBJ1-1|TRBV6-5|NA|NA
CASSYEGGGTEAFF
TGTGCCAGCAGTTACGAGGGGGGGGGCACTGAAGCTTTCTTT
>TRBJ1-1|TRBV19|NA|NA
CASSMWNRNTEAFF
TGTGCCAGTAGTATGTGGAACAGAAACACTGAAGCTTTCTTT
>TRBJ1-1|TRBV5-5|NA|NA
CASSLILGAVGGTEAFF
TGTGCCAGCAGCTTGATACTGGGGGCAGTTGGTGGCACTGAAGCTTTCTTT
>TRBJ1-4|TRBV20-1|TRBD1|NA
CSASGGGQVIEKLFF
TGCAGTGCTAGTGGGGGGGGACAGGTTATTGAAAAACTGTTTTTT
>TRBJ1-1|TRBV15|TRBD1|NA
CATSEGQITEAFF
TGTGCCACCAGCGAGGGACAGATCACTGAAGCTTTCTTT
>TRBJ1-5|TRBV5-6|NA|NA
CASSLARYSNQPQHF
TGTGCCAGCAGCTTGGCTAGGTATAGCAATCAGCCCCAGCATTTT
>TRBJ2-7|TRBV5-1|NA|NA
CASSLVGGEQYF
TGCGCCAGCAGCTTGGTGGGGGGCGAGCAGTACTTC
>TRBJ1-6|TRBV3-1/TRBV3-2|NA|few
CASSQGQRNSPLHF
TGTGCCAGCAGCCAAGGGCAGCGTAATTCACCCCTCCACTTT
>TRBJ1-1|TRBV5-1|TRBD1|NA
CASSLVEGADTEAFF
TGCGCCAGCAGCTTGGTGGAGGGGGCAGACACTGAAGCTTTCTTT
>TRBJ1-1|TRBV7-2|NA|few
CASSLRGRGNTEAFF
TGTGCCAGCAGCTTAAGAGGGAGGGGGAACACTGAAGCTTTCTTT
>TRBJ1-1|TRBV7-9|TRBD1|NA
CASRDDRGTEAFF
TGTGCCAGCAGGGACGACAGGGGCACTGAAGCTTTCTTT
>TRBJ2-1|TRBV28|TRBD1|NA
CASRSTGDNEQFF
TGTGCCAGCAGATCGACAGGGGACAATGAGCAGTTCTTC
>TRBJ2-3|TRBV6-2/TRBV6-3|TRBD1|few
CASSSGQGGTDTQYF
TGTGCCAGCAGTTCCGGACAGGGAGGCACAGATACGCAGTATTTT
>TRBJ2-3|TRBV6-6|TRBD2|NA
CASSYSSSGVYF
TGTGCCAGCAGTTACTCGTCTAGCGGGGTGTATTTT
>TRBJ1-1|TRBV11-2|NA|NA
CASSFGRTEAFF
TGTGCCAGCAGCTTCGGCAGAACTGAAGCTTTCTTT
>TRBJ1-1|TRBV29-1|NA|NA
CSFGTPNTEAFF
TGCAGCTTCGGGACACCGAACACTGAAGCTTTCTTT
>TRBJ2-3|TRBV19|TRBD2|NA
CASRKAGVTDTQYF
TGTGCCAGTAGAAAAGCGGGGGTTACAGATACGCAGTATTTT
>TRBJ1-2|TRBV5-4|NA|NA
CASSLEVFRAERYGYTF
TGTGCCAGCAGCTTGGAAGTATTCAGGGCCGAGAGATATGGCTACACCTTC
>TRBJ1-1|TRBV6-4|NA|NA
CASRQYQGGNTEAFF
TGTGCCAGCAGACAGTATCAAGGGGGGAACACTGAAGCTTTCTTT
>TRBJ1-4|TRBV6-5|NA|once
CASKRGSATNEKLFF
TGTGCCAGCAAGCGGGGCAGCGCAACTAATGAAAAACTGTTTTTT
>TRBJ1-1|TRBV7-9|NA|few
CASSLDGLVNTEAFF
TGTGCCAGCAGCCTCGATGGACTGGTGAACACTGAAGCTTTCTTT
>TRBJ1-5|TRBV19|NA|NA
CASSIGGGQPQHF
TGTGCCAGTAGTATAGGGGGGGGCCAGCCCCAGCATTTT
>TRBJ1-4|TRBV27|TRBD1|NA
CASSLQGTAEKLFF
TGTGCCAGCAGTTTACAGGGGACAGCCGAAAAACTGTTTTTT
>TRBJ2-2|TRBV2|TRBD2|once
CASTPSGGGTGELFF
TGTGCCAGCACCCCTAGCGGGGGGGGGACCGGGGAGCTGTTTTTT
>TRBJ1-1|TRBV6-5|TRBD1|NA
CASREWGEGGPAFF
TGTGCCAGCAGGGAGTGGGGCGAAGGGGGCCCGGCTTTCTTT
>TRBJ1-1|TRBV18|NA|NA
CASSPLDRGTEAFF
TGTGCCAGCTCACCTCTGGACAGAGGCACTGAAGCTTTCTTT
>TRBJ1-1|TRBV3-1/TRBV3-2|NA|NA
CASSHGSYTEAFF
TGTGCCAGCAGCCATGGCAGTTACACTGAAGCTTTCTTT